A single sample is the source of the 2 T cell receptor beta chains below, sequenced in a study of regulatory T cells in long-lasting Graves disease. For TCR beta, libraries came from iRepertoire HTBI primers and Arm-PCR of CDR3 regions. Each CDR3 protein is one row after TCRdb ran MiXCR on the multiplex PCR reads. Of 400,000 to 650,000 distinct CDR3 sequences listed, roughly a sixth are singletons. Sample time point: newly diagnosed GD, antithyroid drugs for less than 3 months. PBMCs provided the RNA from which the TCR library was made. These data were also filed under a second study, of T cells in Graves' hyperthyroidism and ophthalmopathy.

The sample consisted of peripheral blood mononuclear cells (PBMCs), taken at new diagnosis, from a patient treated with antithyroid drugs. The receptors shown here come from a woman between 40 and 65 years old with Graves disease.

This clonotype was seen only a few times. V usage is TRBV7-9 and J usage is TRBJ2-1, with D possibly called TRBD1 or TRBD2 (5 bases each). The germline CDR1 and CDR2 sequences are SEHNR and FQNEAQ (reference sequence). This CDR3 comprises 14 residues. Trimming shortened V by 7 bases and J by 5 bases, and 15 bases separated the two germline ends. CDR3: CASTPGTVHNEQFF. CDR3 sequence (DNA): TGTGCCAGCACCCCCGGGACGGTACACAATGAGCAGTTCTTC.

This clonotype was detected a few times. The V call is TRBV12-3 or TRBV12-4, the J call TRBJ1-4, with a weak D call TRBD1 (6 bases). This CDR3 is 15 amino acids long. The ends were cut back, 5 bases at V and 5 bases at J, with 15 bases in the middle. CDR3: CASSPRGGPNEKLFF. The DNA of the CDR3 is TGTGCCAGCAGTCCCCGGGGGGGGCCCAATGAAAAACTGTTTTTT.